This T cell receptor (beta chain) was sequenced for a study of OX40 agonist ivuxolimab in advanced cancers. Whole-study context: Ivuxolimab is a fully human IgG2 antibody that activates OX40 (CD134). Intravenous ivuxolimab was administered to patients every 2 weeks at 0.01 to 10 mg/kg.

Clones were sequenced by immunoSEQ multiplex PCR, and TCRdb holds only the in-frame ones, with some missing. Of about 73,000 clones listed, approximately 86% are singletons. V gave up 1 base and J gave up 0 bases, with 11 bases separating them. In germline, CDR1 is SGHTS, CDR2 YDEGEE. This CDR3 region has 17 residues. Blood draws occurred at baseline, cycle 4 day 1, and cycle 7 day 1. The chain joins TRBV5-8 to TRBJ1-6; no clear D. The sample consisted of CD4+ or CD8+ T cells sorted from blood, taken in a trial of the OX40 agonist ivuxolimab. This TCR derives from an adult with an advanced solid tumor such as melanoma, head and neck, liver or kidney cancer. CDR3 nucleotide sequence: TGTGCCAGCAGCTTGATGCACAGTAGCTCCTATAATTCACCCCTCCACTTT. This codes for CASSLMHSSSYNSPLHF.